The next 8 T cell receptor beta chains were all read from a single sample in a study of T cells after yellow fever vaccination. In TCRdb, the 5' RACE reads were re-called with MiXCR into one record per CDR3 protein. The sample yields more than 250,000 distinct CDR3 sequences, around 6.8% seen once. This material consisted of PBMCs, taken 35 to 50 days after the first yellow fever vaccination. These receptors were taken from a man aged 18 to 35 who received the YFV17D yellow fever vaccine.

This clonotype was detected only a few times. DNA for the CDR3: TGTGCCAGCAGCGCAAGGACAGGCTACGAGCAGTACGTC. Amino acid sequence: CASSARTGYEQYV. The chain is built from TRBV7-8 and TRBJ2-7; TRBD1 aligns across 7 bases. The CDR3 totals 13 residues. J lost 3 bases, V lost 5 bases, and 4 bases had no gene match. Looked up from germline, CDR1 is SGHVS and CDR2 is FQNEAQ.

The chain links TRBV5-1 to TRBJ2-3; 12 positions match TRBD2. Trimming at V came to 3 bases and at J to 4 bases, leaving 6 bases not matched to a gene. CDR3 size: 16 residues. Germline loops: CDR1 SGHRS, CDR2 YFSETQ. CDR3 in amino acids: CASSSTSGGSPDTQYF. In DNA, the CDR3 is TGCGCCAGCAGCTCAACTAGCGGGGGGTCCCCAGATACGCAGTATTTT.

Concerning this clonotype itself: One end of the junction is discordant with germline, which a read error may explain. The gene calls are TRBV23-1 and TRBJ2-5, with D hard to call. TRBV23-1 is labeled an ORF, and its function is uncertain. This CDR3 spans 15 amino acids. The CDR3 bases are TGCGTCAGCAGTCAACAGCAGCGCCAAGCAGAGACCCAGTACTTC. Translating gives CVSSQQQRQAETQYF.

This clonotype has a count of ten or more. In nucleotides, the CDR3 is TGTGCCAGCAGCCCCTCAGCGGGGGGAACATACAATGAGCAGTTCTTC. It codes for CASSPSAGGTYNEQFF. This chain uses TRBV4-2 with TRBJ2-1, with 9 bases aligning to TRBD2. V shed 4 bases and J 4 bases; nucleotides not matched to a gene: 8. Germline CDR1 reads LGHNA; CDR2 reads YNFKEQ. The CDR3 is 16 amino acids.

In regard to this clonotype: No conserved phenylalanine or tryptophan ends this CDR3, so it is likely a read error. The V and J genes are TRBV18 and TRBJ1-2, with TRBD1 as a possible D gene (5 bases). V gave up 0 bases and J gave up 7 bases, with 9 bases separating them. The CDR3 extends over 13 amino acids. CDR1 and CDR2 from the germline V gene are KGHSH and LQKENI. The CDR3, as DNA: TGTGCCAGCTCACCACCGGGGGGGTCTGGCTACACCTCC. It yields the protein CASSPPGGSGYTS.

This clonotype was seen a few times. The V gene is TRBV15, the J gene TRBJ2-7; 7 positions agree with TRBD1. V lost 1 base and J lost 1; bases outside the gene matches: 10. This CDR3 spans 17 amino acids. In germline, CDR1 is LNHNV, CDR2 YYDKDF (reference sequence). As DNA, the CDR3 is TGTGCCACCAGCAGAGTACATGGGGACAGCGAATCCTACGAGCAGTACTTC. It is translated as CATSRVHGDSESYEQYF.

This clonotype has ten or more counts. V is TRBV10-3 and J is TRBJ2-7; tentative D call: TRBD2 (7 bases). The CDR3 contains 13 residues. V was cut by 8 bases and J by 0 bases, with 11 bases left in between. The germline V gene has CDR1 ENHRY and CDR2 SYGVKD. The CDR3 nucleotides read TGTGCCATCGGGGGGGCCCTCTCCTACGAGCAGTACGTC. Amino acid sequence: CAIGGALSYEQYV.

This clonotype has just a few counts. The chain joins TRBV7-2 to TRBJ2-3; D is unclear. V lost 3 bases to trimming and J lost 4 bases, with 11 bases between them. Germline V gives CDR1 SGHTA, CDR2 FQGNSA. The CDR3 contains 14 residues. CDR3 nucleotides: TGTGCCAGCAGCTTTACGAGTAACTCAGATACGCAGTATTTT. Protein product: CASSFTSNSDTQYF.